One and the same sample provided the 25 T cell receptor beta chains below, sequenced in a study of blood T cell repertoires in COVID-19. Using immunoSEQ multiplex PCR, the repertoire was profiled, and TCRdb retains in-frame clones only, with some absent. The table shows fewer than 500,000 clones, with about 89% occurring only once. Sequencing input: peripheral blood. All receptors come from a young woman with acute or convalescent COVID-19.

The genes are TRBV24-1 and TRBJ1-6, with 7 bases fitting TRBD1. V dropped 1 base and J dropped 5; count of bases not matched to a gene: 7. The CDR3 is 17 amino acids. The V gene's germline CDR1 is KGHDR and CDR2 SFDVKD. The CDR3 sequence is CATSDLRVRGNNSPLHF. For the CDR3, the DNA is TGTGCCACCAGTGATTTAAGAGTCAGGGGGAATAATTCACCCCTCCACTTT.

The CDR3, as DNA: TGCGCCAGCAGCCAAGCCCGGGTGTTTAACTATGGCTACACCTTC. This encodes CASSQARVFNYGYTF. The rearrangement uses TRBV4-1 and TRBJ1-2; no clear D gene. Germline CDR1 and CDR2: MGHRA and YSYEKL. The CDR3 contains 15 residues. Trimming removed 1 base from V and 1 base from J, with 10 bases in between.

V is TRBV30 and J is TRBJ2-3; 11 bases line up with TRBD2. The CDR3 runs to 15 residues. Germline CDR1 reads GTSNPN; CDR2 reads SVGIG (reference sequence). The V gene end was trimmed by 5 bases and the J gene end by 3 bases; junction bases not matched to a gene: 7. DNA for the CDR3: TGTGCCTGGTCTCTACTAGCGGGGGTGACAGATACGCAGTATTTT. Translating it yields CAWSLLAGVTDTQYF.

The genes are TRBV5-1 and TRBJ2-7; 9 nucleotides align to TRBD1. Germline V gene data show CDR1 as SGHRS and CDR2 as YFSETQ. The CDR3 covers 16 residues. Unmatched junction bases numbered 6, after V lost 0 bases and J lost 2 bases. CDR3 residues: CASSLGLGTGTYEQYF. In nucleotides, the CDR3 is TGCGCCAGCAGCTTGGGACTCGGGACAGGGACCTACGAGCAGTACTTC.

The chain uses TRBV10-3 and TRBJ1-2; D ambiguous. Germline loops: CDR1 ENHRY, CDR2 SYGVKD. Between the trimmed V and J ends, which lost 2 bases and 1 base, there was a span of 14 bases. The CDR3 has 16 amino acids. The CDR3 sequence: CAISEVPGAYNYGYTF. CDR3 coding DNA: TGTGCCATCAGTGAGGTACCAGGCGCCTATAACTATGGCTACACCTTC.

This chain links TRBV11-2 with TRBJ2-1, with 11 bases aligning to TRBD1. Germline values: CDR1 SGHAT, CDR2 FQNNGV. Losses at the gene ends were 1 base for V and 8 bases for J; bases not matched to a gene: 7. This CDR3 has 16 residues. The CDR3 DNA follows: TGTGCCAGCAGCTTAGTCCGGGACAGGGGGGTTCATGAGCAGTTCTTC. This translates into CASSLVRDRGVHEQFF.

The chain has TRBV30 and TRBJ2-2; weak D call: TRBD1 (6 bases). The CDR3 runs 14 residues. Germline V gene data show CDR1 as GTSNPN and CDR2 as SVGIG (reference sequence). Trimming took 5 bases from V and 1 from J, leaving 11 bases between them. The CDR3 nucleotides are TGTGCCTGGGCCGGGACACTGAACACCGGGGAGCTGTTTTTT. As protein: CAWAGTLNTGELFF.

This chain connects TRBV6-5 to TRBJ2-2, with 7 bases aligning to TRBD2. V lost 7 bases, J lost 5 bases, and 10 bases stayed unmatched. The CDR3 has 15 residues. Germline loops: CDR1 MNHEY, CDR2 SVGAGI. The CDR3 DNA follows: TGTGCCAGCAAGATTTCGGGGCGGGAGACCGGGGAGCTGTTTTTT. This codes for CASKISGRETGELFF.

The genes are TRBV28 and TRBJ2-1; 9 nucleotides align to TRBD1. Germline CDR1 and CDR2: MDHEN and SYDVKM. The CDR3 spans 14 residues. J was trimmed by 6 bases and V by 6 bases; bases with no gene match: 6. The CDR3 DNA reads as TGTGCCAGCAGGGGGACAGGGTTCGGCAATGAGCAGTTCTTC. Protein: CASRGTGFGNEQFF.

The J gene is TRBJ1-6, the V gene TRBV19; TRBD1 is a possible D gene (5 bases). Trimming stripped 1 base from V and 7 bases from J, with 11 bases between. This CDR3 spans 15 amino acids. CDR1 is LNHDA, CDR2 SQIVND, per germline (reference sequence). CDR3 residues: CASSIVVGANSPLHF. The CDR3 bases are TGTGCCAGTAGTATAGTTGTAGGGGCCAATTCACCCCTCCACTTT.

The V gene is TRBV12-3 or TRBV12-4, the J gene TRBJ2-1, with TRBD2 as a possible D gene (5 bases). CDR3 size: 13 residues. V was clipped by 6 bases and J by 4 bases, with 10 bases between them. The CDR3 reads CASSTGIYNEQFF. The CDR3 nucleotides read TGTGCCAGCAGCACCGGGATATACAATGAGCAGTTCTTC.

The chain recombines TRBV5-4 with TRBJ2-3, with D uncertain. Trimming removed 4 bases at V and 2 bases at J, with 14 bases between. The CDR3 runs to 15 residues. The germline CDR1 and CDR2 sequences are SGHNT and YYREEE (reference sequence). The CDR3 region is CASSLQVNPTDTQYF. Here the CDR3 DNA reads TGTGCCAGCAGCCTGCAGGTGAATCCCACAGATACGCAGTATTTT.

V and J are TRBV7-9 and TRBJ2-7; TRBD1 is a possible D gene (6 bases). Trimming took off 4 bases at V and 3 bases at J, with 16 bases between the two ends. CDR3 size: 15 residues. CDR1 is SEHNR, CDR2 FQNEAQ, per germline (reference sequence). CDR3 loop: CASSSDEQGLYEQYF. CDR3 nucleotides: TGTGCCAGCAGCTCCGACGAACAGGGCCTCTACGAGCAGTACTTC.

The V and J genes are TRBV28 and TRBJ2-7; 7 nucleotides agree with TRBD1. CDR1 and CDR2 from the germline V gene are MDHEN and SYDVKM. The CDR3 totals 15 residues. Unmatched junction bases numbered 7, after V lost 5 bases and J lost 0 bases. This CDR3 reads CASSLTGSPSYEQYF. As DNA, the CDR3 is TGTGCCAGCAGTCTGACAGGGTCCCCCTCCTACGAGCAGTACTTC.

The rearrangement links TRBV5-1 to TRBJ2-7; D gene ambiguous. V gave up 0 bases and J gave up 2 bases, with 6 bases separating them. Per germline, CDR1 SGHRS and CDR2 YFSETQ. This CDR3 comprises 13 residues. The CDR3 sequence is CASSLGRTYEQYF. The CDR3 nucleotides read TGCGCCAGCAGCTTGGGCAGAACCTACGAGCAGTACTTC.

J is TRBJ1-1 and V is TRBV6-5; D is possibly TRBD1 (6 bases). The V end lost 6 bases, the J end lost 2 bases, and 16 bases lay between the germline ends. Germline assignment: CDR1 MNHEY and CDR2 SVGAGI. CDR3 length: 15 residues. The CDR3 region is CASSHPAGANTEAFF. CDR3 coding DNA: TGTGCCAGCAGCCACCCGGCAGGGGCCAACACTGAAGCTTTCTTT.

The chain is built from TRBV7-9 and TRBJ2-4; 10 bases are shared with TRBD2. The J segment lost 2 bases and the V segment lost 3 bases, leaving 4 bases of the junction unmatched. Germline values: CDR1 SEHNR, CDR2 FQNEAQ (reference sequence). CDR3 length equals 16 residues. CDR3 region: CASSFPSGGSKNIQYF. In DNA, the CDR3 is TGTGCCAGCAGCTTTCCTAGCGGGGGCTCCAAAAACATTCAGTACTTC. Combining the CDR3 with reference TRBV7-9 and TRBJ2-4 gives the whole variable domain DTGVSQNPRHKITKRGQNVTFRCDPISEHNRLYWYRQTLGQGPEFLTYFQNEAQLEKSRLLSDRFSAERPKGSFSTLEIQRTEQGDSAMYLCASSFPSGGSKNIQYFGAGTRLSVL.

This clone was detected a few times. This chain joins TRBV7-2 and TRBJ2-1, with 9 nucleotides matching TRBD1. Per germline, CDR1 SGHTA and CDR2 FQGNSA. The junction had 6 bases not matched to a gene; V was cut back by 5 bases and J by 4 bases. This CDR3 has 15 residues. CDR3 protein: CASSDVGTGYNEQFF. Written as DNA, the CDR3 is TGTGCCAGCAGCGACGTTGGGACAGGGTACAATGAGCAGTTCTTC.

The J gene is TRBJ1-3, the V gene TRBV12-5, with D maybe TRBD1 (5 bases). This CDR3 is built from 12 residues. Trimming removed 6 bases from V and 4 bases from J, with 7 bases in between. Germline V CDR1 and CDR2: LGHNT, FRNRAP. The CDR3, as DNA: TGTGCTAGTGGGACAGAAGGAAACACCATATATTTT. It encodes CASGTEGNTIYF.

This chain joins TRBV3-1 (or the pseudogene TRBV3-2) and TRBJ2-7; TRBD1 agrees at 10 bases. Per the germline V gene, CDR1 is LGHDT and CDR2 is YNNKEL (reference sequence). The junction had 3 bases not matched to a gene; V was cut back by 0 bases and J by 4 bases. There are 15 residues in the CDR3. The CDR3 sequence: CASSQEGTGAYEQYF. In DNA form, the CDR3 reads TGTGCCAGCAGCCAAGAAGGGACAGGGGCGTACGAGCAGTACTTC.

V and J are TRBV19 and TRBJ2-5; TRBD1 matches at 7 bases. The CDR3 is made up of 14 amino acids. The germline V gene encodes CDR1 LNHDA and CDR2 SQIVND (reference sequence). V trimming: 5 bases; J trimming: 1 base; junction bases outside the gene matches: 4. The DNA for the CDR3 is TGTGCCAGTAGTCCTAGACAGGGCCAAGAGACCCAGTACTTC. Its protein is CASSPRQGQETQYF.

The rearrangement links TRBV4-1 to TRBJ2-7; perhaps TRBD1 as D (6 bases). The germline V gene encodes CDR1 MGHRA and CDR2 YSYEKL. V lost 2 bases to trimming and J lost 6 bases, with 14 bases between them. This CDR3 region has 14 residues. CDR3 region: CASSQLLGGTEQYF. The CDR3 DNA reads as TGCGCCAGCAGCCAACTCCTAGGGGGTACCGAGCAGTACTTC.

The chain links TRBV5-1 to TRBJ1-1; no clear D. The germline CDR1 and CDR2 sequences are SGHRS and YFSETQ. Trimming cost V 0 bases and J 5 bases, with 11 bases left between them. This CDR3 contains 14 residues. CDR3 loop: CASSLASRNTEAFF. CDR3 DNA sequence: TGCGCCAGCAGCTTGGCCTCCAGAAATACTGAAGCTTTCTTT.

The V and J genes are TRBV27 and TRBJ1-6; D is undetermined. The length of the CDR3 is 15 residues. V was clipped by 5 bases and J by 8 bases, with 16 bases between them. Germline V lookup: CDR1 MNHEY, CDR2 SMNVEV (reference sequence). Here the CDR3 DNA reads TGTGCCAGCAGTCTCAAGTGGTCAGAATATTCACCCCTCCACTTT. Amino acid sequence: CASSLKWSEYSPLHF.

The V and J genes are TRBV10-2 and TRBJ2-5; D perhaps matches TRBD1 (6 bases). Between the trimmed V and J ends, which lost 6 bases and 0 bases, there was a span of 8 bases. The V gene's germline CDR1 is WSHSY and CDR2 SAAADI. CDR3 length: 13 amino acids. The CDR3 reads CASRGQNQETQYF. The DNA for the CDR3 is TGCGCCAGCAGAGGACAGAACCAAGAGACCCAGTACTTC.